The rows below give T cell receptor beta chains drawn from one sample of a study of blood T cell repertoires in COVID-19. The assay was immunoSEQ multiplex PCR, and TCRdb's table has in-frame clones only and misses some. This repertoire shows approximately 200,000 clones, 75% to 90% found once; its top ten account for around 5.1%. The sequenced sample consisted of peripheral blood. Receptors were obtained from a human donor in a cohort sampled during active COVID-19. Both conserved end residues are part of each CDR3. The order of the fields is V gene, D gene, clone size, J gene, CDR3 DNA, CDR3 protein. The D gene is left open where the match is weak. The listing skips clone size in some rows; elsewhere it reads once, few, many or a size class.

v_call: TRBV27
d_call: TRBD1
clone_size: NA
j_call: TRBJ2-3
cdr3_nt: TGTGCCAGCAGAACCGGGACAGATACAGATACGCAGTATTTT
cdr3_aa: CASRTGTDTDTQYF

v_call: TRBV5-4
d_call: NA
clone_size: once
j_call: TRBJ1-5
cdr3_nt: TGTGCCAGCAGCTTGGGGGTAGGGGATCAGCCCCAGCATTTT
cdr3_aa: CASSLGVGDQPQHF

v_call: TRBV19
d_call: TRBD2
clone_size: NA
j_call: TRBJ2-7
cdr3_nt: TGTGCCAGTAGTATTATGGGGGGGACCTACGAGCAGTACTTC
cdr3_aa: CASSIMGGTYEQYF

v_call: TRBV2
d_call: TRBD1
clone_size: NA
j_call: TRBJ2-7
cdr3_nt: TGTGCCAGCAGCCGGACAGGGCTATACGAGCAGTACTTC
cdr3_aa: CASSRTGLYEQYF

v_call: TRBV24-1
d_call: NA
clone_size: NA
j_call: TRBJ2-5
cdr3_nt: TGTGCCACCAGTGATCCCGGGGGACAGTGGGAGACCCAGTACTTC
cdr3_aa: CATSDPGGQWETQYF

v_call: TRBV5-4
d_call: NA
clone_size: few
j_call: TRBJ1-2
cdr3_nt: TGTGCCAGCAGCTTGGACAGGTATTCCTATGGCTACACCTTC
cdr3_aa: CASSLDRYSYGYTF

v_call: TRBV7-6
d_call: NA
clone_size: NA
j_call: TRBJ1-1
cdr3_nt: TGTGCCAGCAGCTTAGTTTATACGGCACAGCAAAACACTGAAGCTTTCTTT
cdr3_aa: CASSLVYTAQQNTEAFF

v_call: TRBV5-4
d_call: NA
clone_size: NA
j_call: TRBJ2-7
cdr3_nt: TGTGCCAGCAGCCCCGGGGGGTTACTAGGGGGTTACGAGCAGTACTTC
cdr3_aa: CASSPGGLLGGYEQYF

v_call: TRBV19
d_call: NA
clone_size: NA
j_call: TRBJ2-7
cdr3_nt: TGTGCCAGTAGTATAGAACTGGCGAGCGGGCCGTCCTACGAGCAGTACTTC
cdr3_aa: CASSIELASGPSYEQYF

v_call: TRBV6-2/TRBV6-3
d_call: NA
clone_size: once
j_call: TRBJ1-5
cdr3_nt: TGTGCCAGCAGTGCCCACAGGGAAGGTCAGCCCCAGCATTTT
cdr3_aa: CASSAHREGQPQHF

v_call: TRBV30
d_call: TRBD1
clone_size: NA
j_call: TRBJ2-7
cdr3_nt: TGTGCCTGGACGGGGACAGGAGTTTACGAGCAGTACTTC
cdr3_aa: CAWTGTGVYEQYF

v_call: TRBV5-1
d_call: NA
clone_size: NA
j_call: TRBJ2-7
cdr3_nt: TGCGCCAGCAGCGCGGAGCCGGGTAGCATCTACGAGCAGTACTTC
cdr3_aa: CASSAEPGSIYEQYF

v_call: TRBV28
d_call: TRBD1
clone_size: NA
j_call: TRBJ2-7
cdr3_nt: TGTGCCAGCAGTTTCACCCAGGGGGCGGACGAGCAGTACTTC
cdr3_aa: CASSFTQGADEQYF

v_call: TRBV6-2/TRBV6-3
d_call: TRBD1
clone_size: few
j_call: TRBJ1-6
cdr3_nt: TGTGCCAGCAGTTACGTCCACGACAGGGATGATTCACCCCTCCACTTT
cdr3_aa: CASSYVHDRDDSPLHF

v_call: TRBV5-1
d_call: NA
clone_size: NA
j_call: TRBJ1-5
cdr3_nt: TGCGCCAGCAGCCGTCTGGGGGGTAGCAATCAGCCCCAGCATTTT
cdr3_aa: CASSRLGGSNQPQHF

v_call: TRBV24-1
d_call: TRBD2
clone_size: NA
j_call: TRBJ2-5
cdr3_nt: TGTGCCACCAGTGATCGGACTAGCGGGAGGGACCGAGAGACCCAGTACTTC
cdr3_aa: CATSDRTSGRDRETQYF

v_call: TRBV7-9
d_call: NA
clone_size: NA
j_call: TRBJ2-7
cdr3_nt: TGTGCCAGCAGCTCGCGACTTGGCTCCTACGAGCAGTACTTC
cdr3_aa: CASSSRLGSYEQYF

v_call: TRBV6-1
d_call: TRBD1
clone_size: NA
j_call: TRBJ2-7
cdr3_nt: TGTGCCAGCAGTGTAGACGGGACAGGGGCCTTATACGAGCAGTACTTC
cdr3_aa: CASSVDGTGALYEQYF

v_call: TRBV28
d_call: TRBD1
clone_size: NA
j_call: TRBJ1-1
cdr3_nt: TGTGCCAGCAGTTTACTACCGGGACAGGGGTTGCCTGAAGCTTTCTTT
cdr3_aa: CASSLLPGQGLPEAFF

v_call: TRBV9
d_call: NA
clone_size: few
j_call: TRBJ1-2
cdr3_nt: TGTGCCAGCAGCGGGGGACATTTTTATGGCTACACCTTC
cdr3_aa: CASSGGHFYGYTF

v_call: TRBV7-3
d_call: NA
clone_size: NA
j_call: TRBJ1-1
cdr3_nt: TGTGCCAGCAGCCCGCCGGGGGAGAACACTGAAGCTTTCTTT
cdr3_aa: CASSPPGENTEAFF

v_call: TRBV7-8
d_call: TRBD2
clone_size: NA
j_call: TRBJ2-7
cdr3_nt: TGTGCCAGCAGCGTAGCGGGACAAACTTCCTACGAGCAGTACTTC
cdr3_aa: CASSVAGQTSYEQYF

v_call: TRBV2
d_call: NA
clone_size: NA
j_call: TRBJ2-7
cdr3_nt: TGTGCCAGCAGTGGGGACTTCGGGTCCTACGAGCAGTACTTC
cdr3_aa: CASSGDFGSYEQYF

v_call: TRBV6-4
d_call: TRBD1
clone_size: once
j_call: TRBJ1-6
cdr3_nt: TGTGCCAGCAGTACTCAGGGGGCAGGATCACCCCTCCACTTT
cdr3_aa: CASSTQGAGSPLHF

v_call: TRBV18
d_call: NA
clone_size: NA
j_call: TRBJ1-4
cdr3_nt: TGTGCCAGCTCACCCTTGCTGGGGCAGGGGTATGAAAAACTGTTTTTT
cdr3_aa: CASSPLLGQGYEKLFF

v_call: TRBV3-1/TRBV3-2
d_call: TRBD2
clone_size: once
j_call: TRBJ2-2
cdr3_nt: TGTGCCAGCATCCCCGGGACTAGCGGGAGGTACACCGGGGAGCTGTTTTTT
cdr3_aa: CASIPGTSGRYTGELFF

v_call: TRBV7-3
d_call: TRBD2
clone_size: NA
j_call: TRBJ2-7
cdr3_nt: TGTGCCAGCAGCCCCGGGCGGGAGTTTAACGAGCAGTACTTC
cdr3_aa: CASSPGREFNEQYF

v_call: TRBV20-1
d_call: TRBD1
clone_size: NA
j_call: TRBJ1-1
cdr3_nt: TGCAGTGCTAGTCCCGACAGGGGGCAGGTTGAAGCTTTCTTT
cdr3_aa: CSASPDRGQVEAFF

v_call: TRBV9
d_call: TRBD1
clone_size: NA
j_call: TRBJ2-2
cdr3_nt: TGTGCCAGCAGCGTAGGGCCAGGGGGCACCGGGGAGCTGTTTTTT
cdr3_aa: CASSVGPGGTGELFF

v_call: TRBV7-3
d_call: NA
clone_size: NA
j_call: TRBJ1-2
cdr3_nt: TGTGCCAGCAGCTTAGAAGACGGACTCTATGGCTACACCTTC
cdr3_aa: CASSLEDGLYGYTF

v_call: TRBV2
d_call: NA
clone_size: NA
j_call: TRBJ2-2
cdr3_nt: TGTGCCAGCAGGAAGAGTAGCACCGGGGAGCTGTTTTTT
cdr3_aa: CASRKSSTGELFF

v_call: TRBV3-1/TRBV3-2
d_call: NA
clone_size: NA
j_call: TRBJ1-6
cdr3_nt: TGTGCCAGCAGCCAAGAGTTGGAGGAAAGGGTGGAAGGCTCACCCCTCCACTTT
cdr3_aa: CASSQELEERVEGSPLHF

v_call: TRBV27
d_call: NA
clone_size: NA
j_call: TRBJ2-7
cdr3_nt: TGTGCCAGCACCCCGGGACTAGGGGGCCCCGAGCAGTACTTC
cdr3_aa: CASTPGLGGPEQYF

v_call: TRBV19
d_call: TRBD1
clone_size: NA
j_call: TRBJ1-2
cdr3_nt: TGTGCCAGTAGCAGGACAGGAACATATGGCTACACCTTC
cdr3_aa: CASSRTGTYGYTF

v_call: TRBV30
d_call: NA
clone_size: NA
j_call: TRBJ2-7
cdr3_nt: TGTGCCTGGAGTGTACGGTGGCAGGGTCTTTACGAGCAGTACTTC
cdr3_aa: CAWSVRWQGLYEQYF

v_call: TRBV11-1
d_call: NA
clone_size: once
j_call: TRBJ2-7
cdr3_nt: TGTGCCAGCCGAGACTCCTACGAGCAGTACTTC
cdr3_aa: CASRDSYEQYF

v_call: TRBV7-9
d_call: NA
clone_size: NA
j_call: TRBJ2-4
cdr3_nt: TGTGCCAGCAGCTTAGAATGGGCGGGATTAGCCAAAAACATTCAGTACTTC
cdr3_aa: CASSLEWAGLAKNIQYF

v_call: TRBV27
d_call: TRBD2
clone_size: once
j_call: TRBJ2-3
cdr3_nt: TGTGCCAGCAGTGTCGGACTAGCGGGAGGCCATACAGATACGCAGTATTTT
cdr3_aa: CASSVGLAGGHTDTQYF

v_call: TRBV7-2
d_call: TRBD2
clone_size: NA
j_call: TRBJ2-3
cdr3_nt: TGTGCCAGCAGCTTAACGGGAGGGCCCCCAGATACGCAGTATTTT
cdr3_aa: CASSLTGGPPDTQYF

v_call: TRBV28
d_call: TRBD1
clone_size: NA
j_call: TRBJ2-7
cdr3_nt: TGTGCCAGCACTCAACAGGGGGCATACGAGCAGTACTTC
cdr3_aa: CASTQQGAYEQYF

v_call: TRBV5-8
d_call: TRBD2
clone_size: NA
j_call: TRBJ2-1
cdr3_nt: TGTGCCAGCCACGCCGGGACTAGGCCTTTATGGGGTGAGCAGTTCTTC
cdr3_aa: CASHAGTRPLWGEQFF

v_call: TRBV30
d_call: TRBD1
clone_size: NA
j_call: TRBJ1-3
cdr3_nt: TGTGCCTGGAGTGTCCCGGGACAGGGGTTGGGCGGAAACACCATATATTTT
cdr3_aa: CAWSVPGQGLGGNTIYF

v_call: TRBV4-1
d_call: NA
clone_size: NA
j_call: TRBJ1-1
cdr3_nt: TGCGCCAGCAGCCTGCGGGGGAGGGGCACTGAAGCTTTCTTT
cdr3_aa: CASSLRGRGTEAFF

v_call: TRBV3-1/TRBV3-2
d_call: NA
clone_size: NA
j_call: TRBJ1-5
cdr3_nt: TGTGCCAGCAGCCCCCCATACAATAGCAATCAGCCCCAGCATTTT
cdr3_aa: CASSPPYNSNQPQHF

v_call: TRBV6-5
d_call: TRBD2
clone_size: NA
j_call: TRBJ2-1
cdr3_nt: TGTGCCAGCGCTCGGGGGGGTTTTCACAATGAGCAGTTCTTC
cdr3_aa: CASARGGFHNEQFF

v_call: TRBV19
d_call: TRBD2
clone_size: NA
j_call: TRBJ2-7
cdr3_nt: TGTGCCAGTAGTTCCCTCCTAGCGGACCTCTACGAGCAGTACTTC
cdr3_aa: CASSSLLADLYEQYF

v_call: TRBV24-1
d_call: NA
clone_size: NA
j_call: TRBJ1-5
cdr3_nt: TGTGCCACCAGTGAGGGCAGGTATAGCAATCAGCCCCAGCATTTT
cdr3_aa: CATSEGRYSNQPQHF

v_call: TRBV6-2/TRBV6-3
d_call: TRBD2
clone_size: few
j_call: TRBJ2-1
cdr3_nt: TGTGCCAGCAGTTACTCGTTCTTAACTAGCGGGCTAAGTGGGAACAATGAGCAGTTCTTC
cdr3_aa: CASSYSFLTSGLSGNNEQFF

v_call: TRBV11-2
d_call: TRBD1
clone_size: NA
j_call: TRBJ2-7
cdr3_nt: TGTGCCAGCAGCTATCCGGGACAGCGAACGGAGTACTTC
cdr3_aa: CASSYPGQRTEYF

v_call: TRBV19
d_call: TRBD1
clone_size: NA
j_call: TRBJ1-1
cdr3_nt: TGTGCCAGTTCCCGGGACAGGGTTGAGGGAGCTTTCTTT
cdr3_aa: CASSRDRVEGAFF

v_call: TRBV6-2/TRBV6-3
d_call: TRBD2
clone_size: NA
j_call: TRBJ2-7
cdr3_nt: TGTGCCAGCAGCATGAGGGTAGCGGGAGGCCGCACCTACGAGCAGTACTTC
cdr3_aa: CASSMRVAGGRTYEQYF

v_call: TRBV28
d_call: NA
clone_size: NA
j_call: TRBJ1-4
cdr3_nt: TGTGCCAGCAGGCCCCTATTGGGGGGTGGTGAAAAACTGTTTTTT
cdr3_aa: CASRPLLGGGEKLFF

v_call: TRBV29-1
d_call: NA
clone_size: few
j_call: TRBJ1-3
cdr3_nt: TGCAGCGTCCTGGGGGGGGCGACTGGAAACACCATATATTTT
cdr3_aa: CSVLGGATGNTIYF

v_call: TRBV4-3
d_call: NA
clone_size: NA
j_call: TRBJ2-6
cdr3_nt: TGCGCCAGCAGCCAGGCAGGGGTTAGGGCTGGGGCCAACGTCCTGACTTTC
cdr3_aa: CASSQAGVRAGANVLTF